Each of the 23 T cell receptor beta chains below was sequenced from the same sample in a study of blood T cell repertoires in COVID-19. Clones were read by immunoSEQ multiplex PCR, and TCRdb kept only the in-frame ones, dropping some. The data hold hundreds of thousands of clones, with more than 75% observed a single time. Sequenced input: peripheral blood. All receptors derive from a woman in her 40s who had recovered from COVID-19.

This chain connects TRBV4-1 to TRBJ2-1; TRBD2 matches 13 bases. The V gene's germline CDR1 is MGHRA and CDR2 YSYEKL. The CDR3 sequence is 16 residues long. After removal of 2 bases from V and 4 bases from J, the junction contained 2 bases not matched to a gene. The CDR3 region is CASSQPGLAGYNEQFF. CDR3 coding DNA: TGCGCCAGCAGCCAACCGGGACTAGCGGGGTACAATGAGCAGTTCTTC.

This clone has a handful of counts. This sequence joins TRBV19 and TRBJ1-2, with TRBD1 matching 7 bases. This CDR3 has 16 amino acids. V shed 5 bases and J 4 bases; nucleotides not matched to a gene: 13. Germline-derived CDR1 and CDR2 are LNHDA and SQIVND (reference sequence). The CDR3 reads CASSDVPSTGPYGYTF. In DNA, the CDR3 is TGTGCCAGTAGTGATGTCCCCTCGACAGGGCCCTATGGCTACACCTTC.

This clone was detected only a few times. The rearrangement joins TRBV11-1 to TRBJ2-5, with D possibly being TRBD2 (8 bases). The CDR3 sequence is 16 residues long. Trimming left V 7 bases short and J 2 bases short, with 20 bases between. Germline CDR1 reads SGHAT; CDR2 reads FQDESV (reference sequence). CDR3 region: CASTRGKRGIQETQYF. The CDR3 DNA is TGTGCCAGCACCAGGGGGAAGCGGGGGATACAAGAGACCCAGTACTTC.

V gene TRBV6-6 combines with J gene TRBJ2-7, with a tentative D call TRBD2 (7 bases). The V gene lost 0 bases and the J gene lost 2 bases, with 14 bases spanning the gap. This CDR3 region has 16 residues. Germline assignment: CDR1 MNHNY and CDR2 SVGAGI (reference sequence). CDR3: CASSYSLQGTTYEQYF. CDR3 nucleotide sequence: TGTGCCAGCAGTTACTCGCTGCAGGGGACTACCTACGAGCAGTACTTC.

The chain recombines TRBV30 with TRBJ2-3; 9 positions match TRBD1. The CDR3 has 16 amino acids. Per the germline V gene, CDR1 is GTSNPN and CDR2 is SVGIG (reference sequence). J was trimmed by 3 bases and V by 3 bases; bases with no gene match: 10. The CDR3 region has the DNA TGTGCCTGGAGGGTGCTCCGGGACAGGGTTACAGATACGCAGTATTTT. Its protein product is CAWRVLRDRVTDTQYF.

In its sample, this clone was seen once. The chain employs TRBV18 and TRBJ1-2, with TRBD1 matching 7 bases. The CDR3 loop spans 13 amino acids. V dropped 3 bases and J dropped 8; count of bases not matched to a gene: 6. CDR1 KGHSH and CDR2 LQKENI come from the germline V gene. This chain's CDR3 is CASSPVGGGGYTF. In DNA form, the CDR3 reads TGTGCCAGCTCACCTGTCGGAGGGGGCGGCTACACCTTC.

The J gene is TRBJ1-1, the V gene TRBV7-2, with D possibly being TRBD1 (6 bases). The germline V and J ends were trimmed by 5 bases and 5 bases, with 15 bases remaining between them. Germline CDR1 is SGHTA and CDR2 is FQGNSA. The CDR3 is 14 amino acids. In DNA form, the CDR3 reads TGTGCCAGCAGCACTCAGGGGATGGGGACTGAAGCTTTCTTT. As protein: CASSTQGMGTEAFF.

The CDR3 is CASTPRRLEQPQHF. Written as DNA, the CDR3 is TGTGCCAGCACCCCCCGTCGTTTGGAGCAGCCCCAGCATTTT. V usage is TRBV2 and J usage is TRBJ1-5; D is ambiguous. The CDR3 totals 14 residues. The V and J ends lost 7 bases and 7 bases respectively, with 17 bases between them. Looked up from germline, CDR1 is SNHLY and CDR2 is FYNNEI.

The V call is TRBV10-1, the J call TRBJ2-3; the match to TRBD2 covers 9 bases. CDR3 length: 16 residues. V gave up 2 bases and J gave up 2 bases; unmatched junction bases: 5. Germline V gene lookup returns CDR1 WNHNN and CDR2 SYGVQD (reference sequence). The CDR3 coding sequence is TGCGCCAGCAGTGAGGGAAGCGGGGGGATCACAGATACGCAGTATTTT. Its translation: CASSEGSGGITDTQYF.

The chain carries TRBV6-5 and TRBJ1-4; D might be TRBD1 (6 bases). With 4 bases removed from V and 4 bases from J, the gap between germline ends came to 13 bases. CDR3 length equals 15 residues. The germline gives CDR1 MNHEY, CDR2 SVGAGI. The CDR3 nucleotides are TGTGCCAGCAGTTCCCGGACAGATAATAATGAAAAACTGTTTTTT. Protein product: CASSSRTDNNEKLFF.

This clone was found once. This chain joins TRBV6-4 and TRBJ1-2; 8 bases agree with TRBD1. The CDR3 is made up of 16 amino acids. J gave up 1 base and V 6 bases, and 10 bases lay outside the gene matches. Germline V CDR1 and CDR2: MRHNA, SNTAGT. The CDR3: CASSNSLGQGNYGYTF. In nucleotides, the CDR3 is TGTGCCAGCAGCAACTCTCTTGGACAGGGTAACTATGGCTACACCTTC.

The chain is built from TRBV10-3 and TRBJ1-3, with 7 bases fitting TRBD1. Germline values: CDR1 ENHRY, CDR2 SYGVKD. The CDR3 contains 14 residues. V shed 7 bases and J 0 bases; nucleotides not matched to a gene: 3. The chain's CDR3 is CAITGQISGNTIYF. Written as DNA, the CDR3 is TGTGCCATCACGGGACAGATCTCTGGAAACACCATATATTTT.

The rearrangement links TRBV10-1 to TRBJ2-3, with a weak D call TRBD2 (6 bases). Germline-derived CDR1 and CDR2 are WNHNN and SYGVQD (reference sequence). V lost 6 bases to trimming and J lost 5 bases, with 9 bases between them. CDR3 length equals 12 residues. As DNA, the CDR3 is TGCGCCAGCAGCGATAGCGGAGATACGCAGTATTTT. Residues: CASSDSGDTQYF.

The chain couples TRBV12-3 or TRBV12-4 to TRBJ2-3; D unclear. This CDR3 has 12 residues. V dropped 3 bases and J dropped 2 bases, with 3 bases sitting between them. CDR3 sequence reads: CASSFYTDTQYF. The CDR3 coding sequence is TGTGCCAGCAGTTTCTACACAGATACGCAGTATTTT.

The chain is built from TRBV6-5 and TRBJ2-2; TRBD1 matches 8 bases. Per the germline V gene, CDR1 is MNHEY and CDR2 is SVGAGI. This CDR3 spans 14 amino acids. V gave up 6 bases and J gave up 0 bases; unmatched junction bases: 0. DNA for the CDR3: TGTGCCAGCAGGGGACAGGCGAACACCGGGGAGCTGTTTTTT. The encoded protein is CASRGQANTGELFF.

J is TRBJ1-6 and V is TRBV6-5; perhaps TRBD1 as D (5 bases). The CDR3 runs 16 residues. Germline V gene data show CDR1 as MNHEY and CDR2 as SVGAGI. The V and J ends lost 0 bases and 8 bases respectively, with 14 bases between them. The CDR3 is CASSYSGGTLDSPLHF. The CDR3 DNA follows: TGTGCCAGCAGTTACTCGGGGGGGACGCTGGATTCACCCCTCCACTTT.

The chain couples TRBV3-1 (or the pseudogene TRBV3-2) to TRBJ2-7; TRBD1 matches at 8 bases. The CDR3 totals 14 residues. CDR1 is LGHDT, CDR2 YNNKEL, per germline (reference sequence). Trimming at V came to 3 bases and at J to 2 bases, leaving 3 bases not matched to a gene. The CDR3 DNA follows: TGTGCCAGCAGCCACCCGGACAGGGCCTACGAGCAGTACTTC. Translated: CASSHPDRAYEQYF.

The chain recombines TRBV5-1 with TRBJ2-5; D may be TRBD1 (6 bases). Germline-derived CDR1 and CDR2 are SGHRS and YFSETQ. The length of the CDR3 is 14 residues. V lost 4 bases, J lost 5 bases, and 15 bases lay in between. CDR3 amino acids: CASSILTGLETQYF. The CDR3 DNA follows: TGCGCCAGCAGCATATTAACAGGGTTGGAGACCCAGTACTTC.

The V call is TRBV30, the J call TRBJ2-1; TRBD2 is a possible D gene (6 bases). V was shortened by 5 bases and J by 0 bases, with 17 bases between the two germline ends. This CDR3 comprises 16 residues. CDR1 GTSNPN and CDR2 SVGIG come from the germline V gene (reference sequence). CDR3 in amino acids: CAWGLTRGSSYNEQFF. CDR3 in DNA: TGTGCCTGGGGACTTACCCGGGGGAGCTCCTACAATGAGCAGTTCTTC.

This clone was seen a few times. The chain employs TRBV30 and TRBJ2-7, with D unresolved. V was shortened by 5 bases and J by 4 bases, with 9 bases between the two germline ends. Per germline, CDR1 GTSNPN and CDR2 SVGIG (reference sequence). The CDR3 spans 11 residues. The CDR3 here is CAWAFSYEQYF. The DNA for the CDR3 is TGTGCCTGGGCCTTTAGTTACGAGCAGTACTTC.

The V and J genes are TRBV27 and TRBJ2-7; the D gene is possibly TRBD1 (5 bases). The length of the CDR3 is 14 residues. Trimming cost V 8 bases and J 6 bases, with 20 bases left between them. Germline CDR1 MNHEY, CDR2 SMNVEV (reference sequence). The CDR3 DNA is TGTGCCAGCGGGGTCCTCGGACAACCGGCCGAGCAGTACTTC. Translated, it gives CASGVLGQPAEQYF.

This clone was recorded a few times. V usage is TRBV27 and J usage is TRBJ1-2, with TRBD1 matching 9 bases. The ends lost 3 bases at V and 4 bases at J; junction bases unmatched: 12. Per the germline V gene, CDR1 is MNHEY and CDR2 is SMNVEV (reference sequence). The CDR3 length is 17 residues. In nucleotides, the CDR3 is TGTGCCAGCAGTTTCACCTCCACCGGGACAGGGTTCTATGGCTACACCTTC. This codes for CASSFTSTGTGFYGYTF.

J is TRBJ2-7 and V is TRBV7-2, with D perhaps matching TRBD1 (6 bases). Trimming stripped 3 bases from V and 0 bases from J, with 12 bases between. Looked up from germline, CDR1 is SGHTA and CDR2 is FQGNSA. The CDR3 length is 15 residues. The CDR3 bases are TGTGCCAGCAGCTTTGGACAGATACTCTCCTACGAGCAGTACTTC. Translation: CASSFGQILSYEQYF.